This entry concerns a single T cell receptor (beta chain). Its antigen is unknown. Around 1.8 micrograms of genomic DNA came from cryopreserved PBMCs for TCR beta libraries. Germline lookup yields CDR1 SGHAT and CDR2 FQNNGV. The V end was cut by 5 bases, the J end by 5 bases, with 18 bases between. The CDR3 consists of 16 residues. The data belong to a study of cytotoxic CD8 clonotypes in ibrutinib-treated CLL. About the research overall: After a median roughly twelve months on treatment (6 to 36), response samples were drawn.

Overall study results and limits: Clonality, elevated at ibrutinib response, dropped back toward baseline at progression.

Targeted sequencing depth ranged from 1 in 200,000 to 1 in 1 million T cells. Only in-frame clones appear in the TCRdb table, and some are missing; sequencing was by immunoSEQ multiplex PCR. There are roughly 180,000 clones in the sample; approximately 84% occur only once, and 4.6% lies in the top ten. The receptor was derived from a human donor with chronic lymphocytic leukemia. This chain joins TRBV11-2 and TRBJ2-2; D assignment may be TRBD1 or TRBD2 (5 bases each). Material: PBMCs, obtained after 24 months of ibrutinib treatment. CDR3 coding DNA: TGTGCCAGCAGCCCCCCCCGGGGCGTTCGAACCGGGGAGCTGTTTTTT. Its translation is CASSPPRGVRTGELFF.